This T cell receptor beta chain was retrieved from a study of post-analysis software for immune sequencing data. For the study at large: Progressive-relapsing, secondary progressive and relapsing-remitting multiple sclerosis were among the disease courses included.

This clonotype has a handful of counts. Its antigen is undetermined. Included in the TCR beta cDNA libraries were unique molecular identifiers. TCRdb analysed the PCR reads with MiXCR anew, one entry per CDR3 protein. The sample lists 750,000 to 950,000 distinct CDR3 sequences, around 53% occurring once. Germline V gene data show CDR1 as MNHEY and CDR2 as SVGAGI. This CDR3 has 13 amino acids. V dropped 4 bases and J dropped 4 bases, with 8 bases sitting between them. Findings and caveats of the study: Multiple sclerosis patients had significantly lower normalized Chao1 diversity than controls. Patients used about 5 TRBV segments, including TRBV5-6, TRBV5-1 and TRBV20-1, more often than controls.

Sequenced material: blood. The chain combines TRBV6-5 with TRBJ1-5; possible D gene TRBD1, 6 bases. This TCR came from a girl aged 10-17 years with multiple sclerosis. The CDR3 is CASSFQGNQPQHF. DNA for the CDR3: TGTGCCAGCAGTTTTCAGGGGAATCAGCCCCAGCATTTT.